Below, 17 T cell receptor beta chains from the same sample are listed, as sequenced in a study of blood T cell repertoires in COVID-19. Generated by immunoSEQ multiplex PCR, the TCRdb table keeps only in-frame clones and is missing some. In the table there are about 140,000 clones, around 90% of which are singletons. The sample taken for sequencing was peripheral blood. These receptors were collected from a woman aged 55 to 70 with acute or convalescent COVID-19.

The DNA of the CDR3 is TGTGCCACCGCGCTGGGTAGCGGGAGTAGGGATGAGCAGTTCTTC. It encodes CATALGSGSRDEQFF. The gene calls are TRBV6-4 and TRBJ2-1; TRBD2 aligns across 9 bases. Germline lookup yields CDR1 MRHNA and CDR2 SNTAGT. CDR3 length equals 15 residues. Germline trimming cut 10 bases from V and 8 bases from J; bases unmatched to any gene: 15.

The genes are TRBV29-1 and TRBJ2-7; D is unclear. Germline lookup yields CDR1 SQVTM and CDR2 ANQGSEA. The V and J ends lost 4 bases and 1 base respectively, with 11 bases between them. There are 13 residues in the CDR3. CDR3 nucleotide sequence: TGCAGCGTTGGCGCTCCACTGTCCTACGAGCAGTACTTC. Protein product: CSVGAPLSYEQYF.

The rearrangement links TRBV7-8 to TRBJ2-7; D is uncertain. Between the trimmed V and J ends, which lost 3 bases and 2 bases, there was a span of 17 bases. The CDR3 runs to 16 residues. Germline V gives CDR1 SGHVS, CDR2 FQNEAQ. CDR3 loop: CASSLDSSDGAYEQYF. Here the CDR3 DNA reads TGTGCCAGCAGCTTGGATTCGAGTGACGGAGCCTACGAGCAGTACTTC.

J is TRBJ1-6 and V is TRBV2; no reliable D call. V was trimmed by 7 bases and J by 2 bases, leaving 12 bases between them. CDR1 and CDR2 from the germline V gene are SNHLY and FYNNEI. The CDR3 spans 15 residues. CDR3 protein: CASNGEGTYNSPLHF. The CDR3 bases are TGTGCCAGCAACGGCGAGGGAACCTATAATTCACCCCTCCACTTT.

The V call is TRBV5-4, the J call TRBJ1-6; D gene ambiguous. Germline CDR1 SGHNT, CDR2 YYREEE (reference sequence). Deletions cut 0 bases from V and 5 bases from J, with 9 bases between. The CDR3 totals 15 residues. The CDR3 DNA sequence: TGTGCCAGCAGCTTGGTGGTGGGCCATAATTCACCCCTCCACTTT. The encoded protein is CASSLVVGHNSPLHF.

The gene calls are TRBV19 and TRBJ1-2; no reliable D call. The CDR3 consists of 13 residues. The V gene's germline CDR1 is LNHDA and CDR2 SQIVND (reference sequence). The V gene lost 2 bases and the J gene lost 8 bases, with 12 bases spanning the gap. CDR3 in DNA: TGTGCCAGTAGTATAACCGCTCCGGGAGGCTACACCTTC. Translated, it gives CASSITAPGGYTF.

J is TRBJ1-4 and V is TRBV6-6; 9 bases align to TRBD1. The CDR3 consists of 13 residues. Germline trimming cut 1 base from V and 10 bases from J; bases unmatched to any gene: 1. CDR1 MNHNY and CDR2 SVGAGI come from the germline V gene (reference sequence). In nucleotides, the CDR3 is TGTGCCAGCAGTTACTTGACAGGGGGAAAACTGTTTTTT. Encoded protein: CASSYLTGGKLFF.

This clone was counted only a few times. The chain's CDR3 is CASSQVGTGRREQYF. Written as DNA, the CDR3 is TGCGCCAGCAGCCAAGTCGGAACAGGGCGGCGCGAGCAGTACTTC. The chain couples TRBV4-1 to TRBJ2-7; possible D gene TRBD1, 6 bases. The germline V and J ends were trimmed by 1 base and 6 bases, with 16 bases remaining between them. The CDR3 is 15 amino acids. The germline CDR1 and CDR2 sequences are MGHRA and YSYEKL.

The rearrangement uses TRBV13 and TRBJ1-2; 8 nucleotides align to TRBD1. J lost 4 bases, V lost 0 bases, and 7 bases had no gene match. In germline, CDR1 is PRHDT, CDR2 FYEKMQ (reference sequence). The CDR3 is made up of 16 amino acids. The CDR3 reads CASSLGRGRGGYGYTF. DNA of the CDR3: TGTGCCAGCAGCTTAGGCAGGGGGCGCGGTGGCTATGGCTACACCTTC.

The J gene is TRBJ1-2, the V gene TRBV28; tentative D call: TRBD1 (5 bases). CDR1 is MDHEN and CDR2 is SYDVKM in the germline V gene. The CDR3 is 14 residues long. V dropped 1 base and J dropped 9 bases, with 15 bases sitting between them. Here the CDR3 reads CASSLSPQGSSYTF. In DNA, the CDR3 is TGTGCCAGCAGTTTATCACCCCAGGGTTCGAGCTACACCTTC.

V usage is TRBV5-1 and J usage is TRBJ2-7; TRBD2 might be the D (6 bases). This CDR3 region has 15 residues. Germline V gives CDR1 SGHRS, CDR2 YFSETQ. Trimming took off 2 bases at V and 7 bases at J, with 19 bases between the two ends. CDR3 in amino acids: CASSLDGTPFEEQYF. DNA of the CDR3: TGCGCCAGCAGCTTAGACGGGACTCCATTTGAGGAGCAGTACTTC.

The chain couples TRBV28 to TRBJ1-1, with 8 bases fitting TRBD1. The CDR3 sequence is 14 residues long. V shed 6 bases and J 5 bases; nucleotides not matched to a gene: 8. Per the germline V gene, CDR1 is MDHEN and CDR2 is SYDVKM. CDR3 nucleotides: TGTGCCAGCAGGTATCAGGGGGCCGGTACTGAAGCTTTCTTT. This encodes CASRYQGAGTEAFF.

This chain joins TRBV7-2 and TRBJ1-5; weak D call: TRBD1 (6 bases). With 4 bases removed from V and 3 bases from J, the gap between germline ends came to 10 bases. CDR1 is SGHTA, CDR2 FQGNSA, per germline. The CDR3 sequence is 14 residues long. The CDR3 DNA follows: TGTGCCAGCAGCTCTCAGGGGAACAATCAGCCCCAGCATTTT. It translates to CASSSQGNNQPQHF.

The V gene is TRBV7-2, the J gene TRBJ1-2; TRBD1 might be the D (6 bases). The CDR3 is 13 residues long. The germline gives CDR1 SGHTA, CDR2 FQGNSA. Trimming took 3 bases from V and 2 from J, leaving 7 bases between them. The CDR3 sequence is CASSFGTNYGYTF. The DNA for the CDR3 is TGTGCCAGCAGCTTCGGGACAAACTATGGCTACACCTTC.

The rearrangement links TRBV28 to TRBJ1-1; a weak D match, TRBD1 (6 bases). V shed 5 bases and J shed 4 bases, with 17 bases lying between them. CDR3 length equals 15 residues. Germline assignment: CDR1 MDHEN and CDR2 SYDVKM. The CDR3 loop reads CASSPPGGGGTEAFF. The CDR3 coding sequence is TGTGCCAGCAGTCCACCCGGGGGAGGGGGCACTGAAGCTTTCTTT. Filled out from reference TRBV28 and TRBJ1-1, the complete variable domain reads DVKVTQSSRYLVKRTGEKVFLECVQDMDHENMFWYRQDPGLGLRLIYFSYDVKMKEKGDIPEGYSVSREKKERFSLILESASTNQTSMYLCASSPPGGGGTEAFFGQGTRLTVV.

The chain links TRBV2 to TRBJ1-2; 7 nucleotides line up with TRBD1. Germline-derived CDR1 and CDR2 are SNHLY and FYNNEI. The junction had 9 bases not matched to a gene; V was cut back by 7 bases and J by 4 bases. CDR3 length: 14 amino acids. CDR3: CASTERAGGYGYTF. The CDR3 region has the DNA TGTGCCAGCACCGAGAGGGCAGGGGGCTATGGCTACACCTTC.

This chain uses TRBV30 with TRBJ1-3; weak D call: TRBD1 (5 bases). The CDR3 covers 15 residues. The germline V and J ends were trimmed by 4 bases and 4 bases, with 17 bases remaining between them. The germline V gene encodes CDR1 GTSNPN and CDR2 SVGIG (reference sequence). The CDR3, as DNA: TGTGCCTGGACCTGGGGCAGGGTGACGGGAAACACCATATATTTT. Protein: CAWTWGRVTGNTIYF.